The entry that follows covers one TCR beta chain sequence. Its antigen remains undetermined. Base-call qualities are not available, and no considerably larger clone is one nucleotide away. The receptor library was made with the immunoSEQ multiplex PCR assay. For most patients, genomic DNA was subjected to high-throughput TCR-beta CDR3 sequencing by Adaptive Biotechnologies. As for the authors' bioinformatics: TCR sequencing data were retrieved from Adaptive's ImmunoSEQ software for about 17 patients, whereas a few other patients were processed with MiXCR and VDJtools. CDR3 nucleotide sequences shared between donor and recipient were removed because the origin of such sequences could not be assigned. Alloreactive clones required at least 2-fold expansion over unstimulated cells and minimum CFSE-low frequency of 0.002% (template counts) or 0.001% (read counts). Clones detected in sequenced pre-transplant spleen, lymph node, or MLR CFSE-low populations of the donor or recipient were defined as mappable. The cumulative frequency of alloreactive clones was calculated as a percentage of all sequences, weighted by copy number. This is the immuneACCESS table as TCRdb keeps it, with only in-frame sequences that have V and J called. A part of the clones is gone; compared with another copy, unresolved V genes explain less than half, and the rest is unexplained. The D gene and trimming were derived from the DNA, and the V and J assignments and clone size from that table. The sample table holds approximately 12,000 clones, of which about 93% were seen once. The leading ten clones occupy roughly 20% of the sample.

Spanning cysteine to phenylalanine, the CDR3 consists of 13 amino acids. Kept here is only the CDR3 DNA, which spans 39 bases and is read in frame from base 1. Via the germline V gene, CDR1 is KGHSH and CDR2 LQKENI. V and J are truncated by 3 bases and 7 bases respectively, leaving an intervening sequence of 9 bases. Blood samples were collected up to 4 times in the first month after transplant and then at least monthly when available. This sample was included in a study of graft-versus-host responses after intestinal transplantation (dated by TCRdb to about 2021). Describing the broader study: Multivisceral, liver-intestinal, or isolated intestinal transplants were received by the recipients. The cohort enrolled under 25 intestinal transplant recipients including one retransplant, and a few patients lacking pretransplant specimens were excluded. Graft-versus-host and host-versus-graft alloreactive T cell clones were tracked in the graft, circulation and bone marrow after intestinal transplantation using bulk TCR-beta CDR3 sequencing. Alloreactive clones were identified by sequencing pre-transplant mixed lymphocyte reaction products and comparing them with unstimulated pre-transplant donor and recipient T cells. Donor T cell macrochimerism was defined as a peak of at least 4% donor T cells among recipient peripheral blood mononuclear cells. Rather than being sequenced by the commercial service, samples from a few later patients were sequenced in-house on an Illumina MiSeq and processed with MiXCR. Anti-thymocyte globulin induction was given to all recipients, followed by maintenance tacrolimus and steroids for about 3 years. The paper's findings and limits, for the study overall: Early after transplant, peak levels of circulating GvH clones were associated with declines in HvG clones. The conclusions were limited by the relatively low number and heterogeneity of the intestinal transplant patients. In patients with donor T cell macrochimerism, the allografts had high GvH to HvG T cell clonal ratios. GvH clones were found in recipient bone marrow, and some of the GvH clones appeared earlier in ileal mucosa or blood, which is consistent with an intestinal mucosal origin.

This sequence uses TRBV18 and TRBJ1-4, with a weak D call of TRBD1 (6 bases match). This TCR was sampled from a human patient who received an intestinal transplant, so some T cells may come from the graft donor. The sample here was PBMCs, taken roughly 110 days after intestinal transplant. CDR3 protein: CASSPRDTEKLFF. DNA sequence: TGTGCCAGCTCACCCCGGGACACTGAAAAACTGTTTTTT.